Listed below are T cell receptor beta chains from one sample, sequenced in a study of fetal regulatory T cell absence and autoimmunity. Generated by immunoSEQ multiplex PCR, the TCRdb table keeps only in-frame clones and is missing some. This repertoire shows tens of thousands of clones, roughly 80% found once; its top ten account for 0.41%. The sequenced sample consisted of cord blood. The receptor source for this set is a newborn boy with IPEX syndrome. Each CDR3 is given with its conserved first and last residue. A D gene is named only where the DNA matches it firmly. Expanded clones are given a class, and other clones once, few, many or no size at all.

size: once
V: TRBV27
D: .
J: TRBJ1-1
DNA: TGTGCCAGCAGTTCCGGGACCTTGGGTGAAGCTTTCTTT
CDR3: CASSSGTLGEAFF

size: few
V: TRBV6-5
D: .
J: TRBJ1-2
DNA: TGTGCCAGCAGTTACTCCGGGGCAGGGAGTGGCTACACCTTC
CDR3: CASSYSGAGSGYTF

size: .
V: TRBV4-1
D: TRBD2
J: TRBJ2-7
DNA: TGCGCCAGCAGCCAAGATCCTAGCGGGCCTTCCTACGAGCAGTACTTC
CDR3: CASSQDPSGPSYEQYF

size: .
V: TRBV5-1
D: TRBD2
J: TRBJ2-5
DNA: TGCGCCAGCAGCTTGGCCGGGCTAGCGGGAGGTTCCCAAGAGACCCAGTACTTC
CDR3: CASSLAGLAGGSQETQYF

size: .
V: TRBV7-6
D: .
J: TRBJ2-5
DNA: TGTGCCAGCAGCTTAGTAGACCAAGAGACCCAGTACTTC
CDR3: CASSLVDQETQYF

size: .
V: TRBV5-6
D: .
J: TRBJ1-1
DNA: TGTGCCAGCAGCCCGGGAGGCACTGAAGCTTTCTTT
CDR3: CASSPGGTEAFF

size: .
V: TRBV27
D: .
J: TRBJ1-6
DNA: TGTGCCAGCAGTTTTACTTCCGGGAGACCCCTCCACTTT
CDR3: CASSFTSGRPLHF

size: few
V: TRBV30
D: .
J: TRBJ2-7
DNA: TGTGCCGGGTCCAGGAGTGGGAACGAGCAGTACTTC
CDR3: CAGSRSGNEQYF

size: .
V: TRBV13
D: .
J: TRBJ2-6
DNA: TGTGCCAGCAGCTTAGGATACACCTACTCTGGGGCCAACGTCCTGACTTTC
CDR3: CASSLGYTYSGANVLTF

size: .
V: TRBV5-1
D: TRBD2
J: TRBJ2-7
DNA: TGCGCCAGCAGCTTGGCCCGTCTAGCGGGACCTTACGAGCAGTACTTC
CDR3: CASSLARLAGPYEQYF

size: .
V: TRBV11-2
D: TRBD1
J: TRBJ2-7
DNA: TGTGCCAGCAGCTCAGACAGGGGGCCCTACGAGCAGTACTTC
CDR3: CASSSDRGPYEQYF

size: .
V: TRBV6-5
D: .
J: TRBJ1-2
DNA: TGTGCCAGCAGTTCTCGTTCAGATAACTATGGCTACACCTTC
CDR3: CASSSRSDNYGYTF

size: .
V: TRBV19
D: TRBD2
J: TRBJ2-1
DNA: TGTGCCAGTACCCGAACTAGCGGGCGTTACTCCTACAATGAGCAGTTCTTC
CDR3: CASTRTSGRYSYNEQFF

size: once
V: TRBV7-7
D: TRBD2
J: TRBJ2-5
DNA: TGTGCCAGCAGCGCCAGACTAGCGGGAGGTTCCCAAGAGACCCAGTACTTC
CDR3: CASSARLAGGSQETQYF

size: .
V: TRBV5-3
D: TRBD2
J: TRBJ2-2
DNA: TGTGCCAGAAGCTGCACGACTAGCGAAGTAAACACCGGGGAGCTGTTTTTT
CDR3: CARSCTTSEVNTGELFF

size: .
V: TRBV11-2
D: .
J: TRBJ2-1
DNA: TGTGCCAGCAGCTGGCAGGGCTCCTACAATGAGCAGTTCTTC
CDR3: CASSWQGSYNEQFF

size: .
V: TRBV10-3
D: .
J: TRBJ2-7
DNA: TGTGCCATCAGTCGGGGACAAGATCAGTACGAGCAGTACTTC
CDR3: CAISRGQDQYEQYF